This T cell receptor (beta chain) was captured by sequencing in a study of blood T cells in healthy people across ages. Combining a sample-barcoded 5' primer with a J-beta primer mix, a second PCR ran for roughly 6 to 11 cycles. TCRdb analysed the 5' RACE reads with MiXCR anew, one entry per CDR3 protein. The table includes approximately 800,000 distinct CDR3 sequences, 30% to 45% detected once. V was cut by 3 bases and J by 0 bases, with 9 bases left in between. There are 15 residues in the CDR3. Findings and limits, study-wide: In the absence of known donor CMV status, changes in expanded clonotypes were possibly confounded. More naive CD4+ cells and higher diversity marked long-lived donors relative to aged donors.

On this clonotype itself: Its antigen is still unknown.

Specimen: blood. The clonotype comes from a man aged 18 to 35 in good health. The gene calls are TRBV12-3 or TRBV12-4 and TRBJ1-3; TRBD1 might be the D (6 bases). CDR3 nucleotide sequence: TGTGCCAGCAGTTTCAGGGGAACCTCTGGAAACACCATATATTTT. Its translation: CASSFRGTSGNTIYF.